A single sample is the source of the 30 T cell receptor beta chains below, sequenced in a study of T cell clonotyping in hematopoietic cell transplantation. Sample time point: recipient sample about 28 days before transplant, after cytoreduction. Sequencing used immunoSEQ multiplex PCR; TCRdb keeps in-frame clones, though not all of them. The table includes 35,000 to 45,000 clones, 90% to 95% detected once. The material sequenced was peripheral blood mononuclear cells, taken before stem cell transplant. The source of these receptors is a middle-aged man with chronic myeloid leukemia. Some clones in this sample may be carry-over from other donors' samples.

J is TRBJ2-3 and V is TRBV19; D gene uncertain. Trimming took off 1 base at V and 2 bases at J, with 10 bases between the two ends. The germline gives CDR1 LNHDA, CDR2 SQIVND (reference sequence). The CDR3 length is 15 residues. The CDR3 coding sequence is TGTGCCAGTAGTATAGGGGTACTTTCCACAGATACGCAGTATTTT. Its protein is CASSIGVLSTDTQYF.

V is TRBV29-1 and J is TRBJ1-2; D gene uncertain. Trimming pared 6 bases from V and 3 bases from J, leaving 11 bases between. The CDR3 covers 12 residues. In germline, CDR1 is SQVTM, CDR2 ANQGSEA. The CDR3 region has the DNA TGCAGCGTCGTCGTTAGGGACTATGGCTACACCTTC. Translated: CSVVVRDYGYTF.

V and J are TRBV28 and TRBJ1-2, with TRBD1 matching 8 bases. Per the germline V gene, CDR1 is MDHEN and CDR2 is SYDVKM. CDR3 size: 17 residues. V shed 5 bases, J shed 5 bases, and the junction held 16 bases outside the gene matches. The CDR3 DNA is TGTGCCAGCAGTCGTACCGGGACAGGAGGTTCCGAGTATGGCTACACCTTC. It yields the protein CASSRTGTGGSEYGYTF.

The chain is built from TRBV4-3 and TRBJ1-2; no definite D call. Germline CDR1 LGHNA, CDR2 YSLEER. CDR3 length: 13 residues. V was shortened by 0 bases and J by 8 bases, with 10 bases between the two germline ends. The CDR3 DNA sequence: TGCGCCAGCAGCCAAGATCGGTGGGAAGGCTACACCTTC. Translation: CASSQDRWEGYTF.

V usage is TRBV14 and J usage is TRBJ2-1, with no clear D. Germline V lookup: CDR1 SGHDN, CDR2 FVKESK. The CDR3 consists of 15 residues. The V and J ends lost 1 base and 6 bases respectively, with 13 bases between them. The CDR3 bases are TGTGCCAGCAGCCAAGCTCTAGTCCAAACCAATGAGCAGTTCTTC. It is translated as CASSQALVQTNEQFF. Drawing the rest from reference TRBV14 and TRBJ2-1, the complete variable domain is EAGVTQFPSHSVIEKGQTVTLRCDPISGHDNLYWYRRVMGKEIKFLLHFVKESKQDESGMPNNRFLAERTGGTYSTLKVQPAELEDSGVYFCASSQALVQTNEQFFGPGTRLTVL.

The chain uses TRBV5-1 and TRBJ1-1; D is perhaps TRBD1 (6 bases). CDR1 and CDR2 from the germline V gene are SGHRS and YFSETQ. V was shortened by 4 bases and J by 0 bases, with 10 bases between the two germline ends. This CDR3 is 14 amino acids long. DNA for the CDR3: TGCGCCAGCAGCCCGGACAGCATGAACACTGAAGCTTTCTTT. The encoded protein is CASSPDSMNTEAFF. Filled out from reference TRBV5-1 and TRBJ1-1, the complete variable domain reads KAGVTQTPRYLIKTRGQQVTLSCSPISGHRSVSWYQQTPGQGLQFLFEYFSETQRNKGNFPGRFSGRQFSNSRSEMNVSTLELGDSALYLCASSPDSMNTEAFFGQGTRLTVV.

This chain joins TRBV5-1 and TRBJ2-7; D call uncertain. The CDR3 sequence is 14 residues long. The germline V gene has CDR1 SGHRS and CDR2 YFSETQ. Trimming shortened V by 3 bases and J by 3 bases, and 13 bases separated the two germline ends. Here the CDR3 DNA reads TGCGCCAGCAGCTCGGACGGCCCCCACTACGAGCAGTACTTC. The encoded protein is CASSSDGPHYEQYF.

The J gene is TRBJ1-5, the V gene TRBV29-1; D might be TRBD1 (5 bases). The length of the CDR3 is 14 residues. From germline, CDR1 is SQVTM and CDR2 ANQGSEA. V was pared by 5 bases and J by 0 bases, with 11 bases between. CDR3 sequence (DNA): TGCAGCGTTCTAAGACAGTATAGCAATCAGCCCCAGCATTTT. Translated, it gives CSVLRQYSNQPQHF.

The chain uses TRBV10-3 and TRBJ1-1; 10 bases match TRBD1. Per the germline V gene, CDR1 is ENHRY and CDR2 is SYGVKD. The trim removed 6 bases at V and 0 bases at J, leaving 4 bases unmatched. The CDR3 extends over 15 amino acids. CDR3 loop: CAIRLTGGMNTEAFF. The CDR3 bases are TGTGCCATCAGATTGACAGGGGGCATGAACACTGAAGCTTTCTTT.

V and J are TRBV6-5 and TRBJ2-3; D unresolved. Germline CDR1 reads MNHEY; CDR2 reads SVGAGI. V was shortened by 0 bases and J by 6 bases, with 13 bases between the two germline ends. The CDR3 covers 15 residues. CDR3 protein: CASSYSQPRADTQYF. Here the CDR3 DNA reads TGTGCCAGCAGTTACTCACAGCCTCGGGCGGATACGCAGTATTTT.

DNA of the CDR3: TGTGCCAGCAGCTTAGCAAGGAACACTGAAGCTTTCTTT. This translates into CASSLARNTEAFF. The chain has TRBV7-2 and TRBJ1-1; D gene unclear. The CDR3 is 13 residues long. V was clipped by 0 bases and J by 1 base, with 3 bases between them. Germline values: CDR1 SGHTA, CDR2 FQGNSA.

The chain is built from TRBV4-1 and TRBJ1-5; TRBD1 is a possible D gene (5 bases). Trimming cost V 4 bases and J 4 bases, with 14 bases left between them. Germline CDR1 is MGHRA and CDR2 is YSYEKL. The CDR3 length is 15 residues. This CDR3 is CASSLRDGRNQPQHF. CDR3 coding DNA: TGCGCCAGCAGCCTCCGGGACGGCAGAAATCAGCCCCAGCATTTT.

V usage is TRBV11-2 and J usage is TRBJ1-6, with a tentative D call TRBD1 (5 bases). V was clipped by 2 bases and J by 11 bases, with 7 bases between them. The V gene's germline CDR1 is SGHAT and CDR2 FQNNGV. The CDR3 has 12 amino acids. CDR3 DNA: TGTGCCAGCAGCTTAAGGGGTACACCCCTCCACTTT. This codes for CASSLRGTPLHF. The full variable domain, completed using reference TRBV11-2 and TRBJ1-6, is EAGVAQSPRYKIIEKRQSVAFWCNPISGHATLYWYQQILGQGPKLLIQFQNNGVVDDSQLPKDRFSAERLKGVDSTLKIQPAKLEDSAVYLCASSLRGTPLHFGNGTRLTVT.

The CDR3 DNA follows: TGCAGCGTGACAGGACGAGGGAACACCATATATTTT. Amino acids: CSVTGRGNTIYF. The chain couples TRBV29-1 to TRBJ1-3, with D perhaps matching TRBD1 (6 bases). V lost 6 bases to trimming and J lost 7 bases, with 13 bases between them. This CDR3 is 12 amino acids long. Germline V gene sequence: CDR1 SQVTM, CDR2 ANQGSEA.

This clone appeared once. V gene TRBV5-4 combines with J gene TRBJ2-3; possibly TRBD2 for D (6 bases). This CDR3 is built from 15 residues. Germline V gene sequence: CDR1 SGHNT, CDR2 YYREEE (reference sequence). V was clipped by 2 bases and J by 0 bases, with 10 bases between them. The CDR3 reads CASSFGGTSTDTQYF. For the CDR3, the DNA is TGTGCCAGCAGCTTTGGGGGGACGAGCACAGATACGCAGTATTTT. Based on the CDR3 plus reference TRBV5-4 and TRBJ2-3, the full variable domain is ETGVTQSPTHLIKTRGQQVTLRCSSQSGHNTVSWYQQALGQGPQFIFQYYREEENGRGNFPPRFSGLQFPNYSSELNVNALELDDSALYLCASSFGGTSTDTQYFGPGTRLTVL.

This chain connects TRBV19 to TRBJ1-5; D unresolved. The V end lost 7 bases, the J end lost 0 bases, and 16 bases lay between the germline ends. Germline CDR1 and CDR2: LNHDA and SQIVND (reference sequence). CDR3 length: 16 amino acids. The CDR3 loop reads CASIGRSSYSNQPQHF. CDR3 sequence (DNA): TGTGCCAGTATTGGGAGGAGTAGCTATAGCAATCAGCCCCAGCATTTT.

This sequence joins TRBV27 and TRBJ2-7; 7 bases map to TRBD1. Trimming cost V 5 bases and J 2 bases; bases outside gene matches: 15. Germline CDR1 MNHEY, CDR2 SMNVEV (reference sequence). There are 17 residues in the CDR3. The CDR3 is CASSPRTVTGLAYEQYF. The CDR3 region has the DNA TGTGCCAGCAGTCCACGTACGGTGACAGGGCTGGCCTACGAGCAGTACTTC.

The rearrangement uses TRBV2 and TRBJ2-7; D perhaps matches TRBD2 (5 bases). Germline CDR1 SNHLY, CDR2 FYNNEI. The CDR3 contains 14 residues. Trimming took off 4 bases at V and 4 bases at J, with 14 bases between the two ends. CDR3 loop: CASSVQMTTYEQYF. In DNA, the CDR3 is TGTGCCAGCAGTGTACAGATGACTACATACGAGCAGTACTTC.

This sequence joins TRBV4-3 and TRBJ2-7; D might be TRBD1 or TRBD2, each matching 6 bases. Germline-derived CDR1 and CDR2 are LGHNA and YSLEER. V was pared by 0 bases and J by 0 bases, with 12 bases between. The CDR3 consists of 16 residues. The CDR3 loop is CASSQDRGESSYEQYF. The DNA of the CDR3 is TGCGCCAGCAGCCAAGATAGGGGGGAAAGCTCCTACGAGCAGTACTTC.

The V gene is TRBV19, the J gene TRBJ1-3; D perhaps matches TRBD1 (5 bases). Germline lookup yields CDR1 LNHDA and CDR2 SQIVND (reference sequence). There are 15 residues in the CDR3. The V gene lost 1 base and the J gene lost 2 bases, with 9 bases spanning the gap. The CDR3 sequence: CASSIVGAPGNTIYF. Here the CDR3 DNA reads TGTGCCAGTAGTATAGTAGGGGCTCCTGGAAACACCATATATTTT.

This chain uses TRBV28 with TRBJ1-2, with 9 bases lining up with TRBD1. With 3 bases clipped from V and 5 bases from J, the junction kept 7 bases outside the gene matches. CDR3 length: 15 residues. Germline-derived CDR1 and CDR2 are MDHEN and SYDVKM. The CDR3: CASSFRDRVTYGYTF. The DNA for the CDR3 is TGTGCCAGCAGTTTTAGGGACAGGGTGACTTATGGCTACACCTTC.

This chain uses TRBV14 with TRBJ1-1, with D possibly TRBD1 on 6 matching bases. Germline lookup yields CDR1 SGHDN and CDR2 FVKESK. This CDR3 region has 15 residues. V was shortened by 7 bases and J by 1 base, with 16 bases between the two germline ends. CDR3 in DNA: TGTGCCAGCAACCCACTGGGACACCGGAACACTGAAGCTTTCTTT. Translating it yields CASNPLGHRNTEAFF. Filled out from reference TRBV14 and TRBJ1-1, the complete variable domain reads EAGVTQFPSHSVIEKGQTVTLRCDPISGHDNLYWYRRVMGKEIKFLLHFVKESKQDESGMPNNRFLAERTGGTYSTLKVQPAELEDSGVYFCASNPLGHRNTEAFFGQGTRLTVV.

The chain recombines TRBV2 with TRBJ2-5; 8 bases align to TRBD2. This CDR3 is 14 amino acids long. In germline, CDR1 is SNHLY, CDR2 FYNNEI. Unmatched junction bases numbered 5, after V lost 6 bases and J lost 2 bases. The CDR3 here is CASRPTSGQETQYF. CDR3 DNA: TGTGCCAGCAGGCCCACTAGCGGTCAAGAGACCCAGTACTTC.

The V gene is TRBV6-1, the J gene TRBJ1-1; tentatively, D is TRBD1 (5 bases). Per germline, CDR1 MNHNS and CDR2 SASEGT. CDR3 size: 13 residues. V lost 3 bases and J lost 2, with 7 bases in between. The CDR3 DNA follows: TGTGCCAGCAGTGACAGGGTTAACACTGAAGCTTTCTTT. Its translation: CASSDRVNTEAFF.

This chain connects TRBV6-1 to TRBJ1-2, with 9 bases matching TRBD1. CDR3 size: 15 residues. V lost 5 bases to trimming and J lost 7 bases; unmatched junction nucleotides: 11. Germline V gene lookup returns CDR1 MNHNS and CDR2 SASEGT. The CDR3 bases are TGTGCCAGCAGTCGGGGACAGGGAGCGGTGAGTGGCTACACCTTC. Protein sequence: CASSRGQGAVSGYTF.

The chain has TRBV27 and TRBJ2-7; TRBD1 agrees at 8 bases. V dropped 2 bases and J dropped 4; count of bases not matched to a gene: 7. This CDR3 is 15 amino acids long. Germline V gene data show CDR1 as MNHEY and CDR2 as SMNVEV (reference sequence). The CDR3 loop reads CASSLKMTGVYEQYF. As DNA, the CDR3 is TGTGCCAGCAGTTTAAAAATGACAGGGGTATACGAGCAGTACTTC.

This clone was seen only a few times. The chain uses TRBV11-2 and TRBJ2-7; D remains unclear. Deletions cut 0 bases from V and 2 bases from J, with 17 bases between. Germline V gene data show CDR1 as SGHAT and CDR2 as FQNNGV. CDR3 size: 17 residues. The CDR3 loop reads CASSLDYVSPMPYEQYF. DNA of the CDR3: TGTGCCAGCAGCTTAGATTATGTCAGTCCAATGCCCTACGAGCAGTACTTC.

The chain has TRBV6-1 and TRBJ2-5; TRBD2 is a possible D gene (6 bases). The CDR3 runs to 16 residues. The germline CDR1 and CDR2 sequences are MNHNS and SASEGT. Trimming took 0 bases from V and 5 from J, leaving 16 bases between them. This chain's CDR3 is CASSEALGAGGETQYF. The CDR3 nucleotides read TGTGCCAGCAGTGAAGCGCTTGGGGCAGGAGGGGAGACCCAGTACTTC.

The chain employs TRBV7-2 and TRBJ1-5; D unresolved. Deletions cut 2 bases from V and 1 base from J, with 9 bases between. This CDR3 has 15 amino acids. The V gene's germline CDR1 is SGHTA and CDR2 FQGNSA. The chain's CDR3 is CASSLSLTSNQPQHF. The CDR3 nucleotides read TGTGCCAGCAGCTTATCTTTAACAAGCAATCAGCCCCAGCATTTT.

The chain employs TRBV6-5 and TRBJ1-5; no definite D call. CDR1 and CDR2 from the germline V gene are MNHEY and SVGAGI. The V end was cut by 5 bases, the J end by 3 bases, with 14 bases between. The CDR3 covers 15 residues. The CDR3 coding sequence is TGTGCCAGCAGTCCTATAGATTCCTTCAATCAGCCCCAGCATTTT. The encoded protein is CASSPIDSFNQPQHF.